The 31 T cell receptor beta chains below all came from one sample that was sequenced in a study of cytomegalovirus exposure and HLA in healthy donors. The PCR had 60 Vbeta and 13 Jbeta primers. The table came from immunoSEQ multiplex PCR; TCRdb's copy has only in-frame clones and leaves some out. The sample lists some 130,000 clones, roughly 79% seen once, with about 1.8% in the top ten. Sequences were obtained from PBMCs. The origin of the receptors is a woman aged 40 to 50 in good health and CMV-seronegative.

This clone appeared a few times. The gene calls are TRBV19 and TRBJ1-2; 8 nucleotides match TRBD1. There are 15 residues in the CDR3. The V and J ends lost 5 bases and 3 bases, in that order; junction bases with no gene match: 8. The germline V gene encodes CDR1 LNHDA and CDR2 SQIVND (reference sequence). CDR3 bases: TGTGCCAGTAGTGCCAGGGGGCGCGTGGACTATGGCTACACCTTC. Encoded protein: CASSARGRVDYGYTF.

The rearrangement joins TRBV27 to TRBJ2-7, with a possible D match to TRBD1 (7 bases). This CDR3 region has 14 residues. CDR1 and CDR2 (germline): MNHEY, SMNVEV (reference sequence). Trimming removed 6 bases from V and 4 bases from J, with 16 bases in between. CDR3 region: CASSPGSGGYEQYF. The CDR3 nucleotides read TGTGCCAGCAGCCCGGGTTCAGGGGGGTACGAGCAGTACTTC.

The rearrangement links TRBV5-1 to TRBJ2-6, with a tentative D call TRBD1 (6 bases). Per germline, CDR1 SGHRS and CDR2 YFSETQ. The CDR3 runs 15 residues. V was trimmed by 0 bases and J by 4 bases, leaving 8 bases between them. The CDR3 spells CASSLEGTGANVLTF. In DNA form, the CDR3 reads TGCGCCAGCAGCTTGGAGGGGACAGGGGCCAACGTCCTGACTTTC.

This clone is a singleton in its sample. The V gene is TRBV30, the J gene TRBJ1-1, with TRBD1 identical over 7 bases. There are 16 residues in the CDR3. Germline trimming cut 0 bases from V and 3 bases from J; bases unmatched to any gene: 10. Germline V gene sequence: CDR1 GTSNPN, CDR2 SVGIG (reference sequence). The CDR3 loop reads CAWSVYRGVLDTEAFF. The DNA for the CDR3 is TGTGCCTGGAGTGTGTACAGGGGTGTCTTGGACACTGAAGCTTTCTTT.

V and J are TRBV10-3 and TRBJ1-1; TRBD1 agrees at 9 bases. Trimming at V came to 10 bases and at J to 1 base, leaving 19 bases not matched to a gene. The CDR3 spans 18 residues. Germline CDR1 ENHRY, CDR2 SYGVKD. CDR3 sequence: CATKERSDRGLQNTEAFF. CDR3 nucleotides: TGTGCCACCAAAGAACGTTCGGACAGGGGATTGCAGAACACTGAAGCTTTCTTT.

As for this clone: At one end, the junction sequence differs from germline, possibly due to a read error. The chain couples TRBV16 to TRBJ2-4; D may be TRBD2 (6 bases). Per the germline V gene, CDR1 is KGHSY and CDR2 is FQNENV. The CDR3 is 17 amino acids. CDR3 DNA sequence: TGTGCCAGCAGCCGACATGGGGGGTTGGGAGCCCAAAACATTCAGTACTTC. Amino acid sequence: CASSRHGGLGAQNIQYF.

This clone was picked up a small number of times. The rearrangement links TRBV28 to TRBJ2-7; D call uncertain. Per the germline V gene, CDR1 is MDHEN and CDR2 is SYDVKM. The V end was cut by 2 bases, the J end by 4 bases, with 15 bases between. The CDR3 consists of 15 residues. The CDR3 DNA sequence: TGTGCCAGCAGTTTAATACGACTCAACCTTTACGAGCAGTACTTC. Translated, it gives CASSLIRLNLYEQYF.

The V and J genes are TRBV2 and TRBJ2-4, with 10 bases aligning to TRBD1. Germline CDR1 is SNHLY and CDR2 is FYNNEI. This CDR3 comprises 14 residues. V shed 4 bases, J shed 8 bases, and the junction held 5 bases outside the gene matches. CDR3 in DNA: TGTGCCAGCAGTGTTGGGACAGGGGTGGACATTCAGTACTTC. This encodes CASSVGTGVDIQYF. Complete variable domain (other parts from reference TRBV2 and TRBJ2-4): EPEVTQTPSHQVTQMGQEVILRCVPISNHLYFYWYRQILGQKVEFLVSFYNNEISEKSEIFDDQFSVERPDGSNFTLKIRSTKLEDSAMYFCASSVGTGVDIQYFGAGTRLSVL.

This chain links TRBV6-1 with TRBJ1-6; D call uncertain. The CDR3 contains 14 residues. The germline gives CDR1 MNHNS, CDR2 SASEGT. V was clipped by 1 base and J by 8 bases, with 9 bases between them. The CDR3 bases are TGTGCCAGCAGTGAAGACCGGGGTTATTCACCCCTCCACTTT. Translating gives CASSEDRGYSPLHF.

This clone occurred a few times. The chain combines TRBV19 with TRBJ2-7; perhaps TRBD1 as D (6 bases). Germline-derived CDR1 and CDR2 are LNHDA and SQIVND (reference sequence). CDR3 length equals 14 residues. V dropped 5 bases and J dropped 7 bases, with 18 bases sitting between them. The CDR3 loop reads CASSFNNRAREQYF. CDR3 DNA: TGTGCCAGTAGTTTCAACAACAGGGCCAGGGAGCAGTACTTC.

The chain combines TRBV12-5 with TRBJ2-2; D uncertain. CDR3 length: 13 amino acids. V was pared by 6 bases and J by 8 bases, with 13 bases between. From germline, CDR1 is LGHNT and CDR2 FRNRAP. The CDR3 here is CASGLQAGGELFF. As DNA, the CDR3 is TGTGCTAGTGGCCTGCAGGCCGGAGGGGAGCTGTTTTTT.

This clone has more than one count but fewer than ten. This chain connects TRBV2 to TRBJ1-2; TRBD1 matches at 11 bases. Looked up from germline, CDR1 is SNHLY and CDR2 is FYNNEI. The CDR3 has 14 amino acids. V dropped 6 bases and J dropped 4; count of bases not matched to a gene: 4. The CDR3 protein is CASSGTGGTYGYTF. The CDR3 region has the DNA TGTGCCAGCAGCGGGACAGGGGGGACCTATGGCTACACCTTC. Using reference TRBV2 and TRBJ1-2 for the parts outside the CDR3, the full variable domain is EPEVTQTPSHQVTQMGQEVILRCVPISNHLYFYWYRQILGQKVEFLVSFYNNEISEKSEIFDDQFSVERPDGSNFTLKIRSTKLEDSAMYFCASSGTGGTYGYTFGSGTRLTVV.

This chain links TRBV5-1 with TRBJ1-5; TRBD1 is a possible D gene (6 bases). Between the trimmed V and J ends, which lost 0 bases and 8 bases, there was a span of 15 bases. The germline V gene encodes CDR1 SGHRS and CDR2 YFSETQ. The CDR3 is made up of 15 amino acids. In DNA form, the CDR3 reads TGCGCCAGCAGCTTGGAGGCGGGGGCGGGTGAGCCCCAGCATTTT. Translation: CASSLEAGAGEPQHF.

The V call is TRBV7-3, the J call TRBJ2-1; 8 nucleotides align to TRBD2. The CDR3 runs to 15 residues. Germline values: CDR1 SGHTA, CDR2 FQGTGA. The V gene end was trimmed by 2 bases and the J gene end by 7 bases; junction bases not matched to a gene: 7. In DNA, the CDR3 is TGTGCCAGCAGCTTAGGACTAGCAAACTTGAATGAGCAGTTCTTC. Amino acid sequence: CASSLGLANLNEQFF.

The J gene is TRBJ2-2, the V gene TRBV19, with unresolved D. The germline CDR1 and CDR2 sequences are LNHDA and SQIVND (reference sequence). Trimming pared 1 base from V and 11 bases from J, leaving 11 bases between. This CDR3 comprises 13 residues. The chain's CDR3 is CASSIGISTELFF. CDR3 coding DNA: TGTGCCAGTAGTATAGGAATTAGCACAGAGCTGTTTTTT.

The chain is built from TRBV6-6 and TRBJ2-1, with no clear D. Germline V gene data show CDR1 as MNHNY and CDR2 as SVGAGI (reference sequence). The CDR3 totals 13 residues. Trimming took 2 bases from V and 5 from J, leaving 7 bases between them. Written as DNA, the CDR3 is TGTGCCAGCAGTTACACATCGAACAATGAGCAGTTCTTC. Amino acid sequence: CASSYTSNNEQFF.

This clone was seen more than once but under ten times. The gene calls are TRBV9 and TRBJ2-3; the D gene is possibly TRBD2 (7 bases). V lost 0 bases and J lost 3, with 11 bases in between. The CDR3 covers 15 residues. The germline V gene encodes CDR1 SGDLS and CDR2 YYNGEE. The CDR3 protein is CASSVGGGGTDTQYF. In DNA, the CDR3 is TGTGCCAGCAGCGTAGGGGGAGGGGGGACAGATACGCAGTATTTT. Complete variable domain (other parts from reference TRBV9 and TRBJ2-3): DSGVTQTPKHLITATGQRVTLRCSPRSGDLSVYWYQQSLDQGLQFLIQYYNGEERAKGNILERFSAQQFPDLHSELNLSSLELGDSALYFCASSVGGGGTDTQYFGPGTRLTVL.

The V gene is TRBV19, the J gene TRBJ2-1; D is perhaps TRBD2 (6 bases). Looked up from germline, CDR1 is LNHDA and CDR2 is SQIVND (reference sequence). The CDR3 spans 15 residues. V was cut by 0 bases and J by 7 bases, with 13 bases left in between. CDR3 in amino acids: CASSIEEGEVNEQFF. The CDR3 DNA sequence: TGTGCCAGTAGTATAGAGGAGGGAGAGGTGAATGAGCAGTTCTTC.

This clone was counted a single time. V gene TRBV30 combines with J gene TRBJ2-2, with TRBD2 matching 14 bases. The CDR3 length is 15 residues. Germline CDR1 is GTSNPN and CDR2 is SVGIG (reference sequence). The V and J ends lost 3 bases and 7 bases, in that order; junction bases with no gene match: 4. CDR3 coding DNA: TGTGCCTGGAGGGGACTAGCGGGGGTGGGCGGGGAGCTGTTTTTT. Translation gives CAWRGLAGVGGELFF.

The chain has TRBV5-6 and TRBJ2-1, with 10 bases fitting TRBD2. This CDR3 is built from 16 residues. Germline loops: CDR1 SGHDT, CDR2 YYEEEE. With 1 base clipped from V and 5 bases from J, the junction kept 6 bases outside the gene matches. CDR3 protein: CASSLLGLAGDNEQFF. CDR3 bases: TGTGCCAGCAGCTTGCTCGGGCTAGCGGGAGACAATGAGCAGTTCTTC.

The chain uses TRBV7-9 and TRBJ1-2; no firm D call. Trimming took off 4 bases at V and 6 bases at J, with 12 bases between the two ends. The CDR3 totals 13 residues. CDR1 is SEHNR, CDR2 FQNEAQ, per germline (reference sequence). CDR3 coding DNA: TGTGCCAGCAGCTCGAGTTACGGGAATGGCTACACCTTC. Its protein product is CASSSSYGNGYTF.

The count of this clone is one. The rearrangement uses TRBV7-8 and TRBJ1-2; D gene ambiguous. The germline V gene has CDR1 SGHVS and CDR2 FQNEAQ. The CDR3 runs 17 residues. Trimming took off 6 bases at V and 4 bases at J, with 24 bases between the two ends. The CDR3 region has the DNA TGTGCCAGCAGGCCCACCGCGGAGGTCAGCCTTCTCTATGGCTACACCTTC. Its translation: CASRPTAEVSLLYGYTF. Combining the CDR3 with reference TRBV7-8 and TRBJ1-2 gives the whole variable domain GAGVSQSPRYKVAKRGQDVALRCDPISGHVSLFWYQQALGQGPEFLTYFQNEAQLDKSGLPSDRFFAERPEGSVSTLKIQRTQQEDSAVYLCASRPTAEVSLLYGYTFGSGTRLTVV.

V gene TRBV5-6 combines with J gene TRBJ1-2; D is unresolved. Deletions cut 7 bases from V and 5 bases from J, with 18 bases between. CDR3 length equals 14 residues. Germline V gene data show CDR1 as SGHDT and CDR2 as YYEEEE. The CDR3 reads CASRGQLSGYGYTF. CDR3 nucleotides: TGTGCCAGCCGTGGTCAGCTATCGGGGTATGGCTACACCTTC. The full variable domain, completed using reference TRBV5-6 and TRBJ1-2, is DAGVTQSPTHLIKTRGQQVTLRCSPKSGHDTVSWYQQALGQGPQFIFQYYEEEERQRGNFPDRFSGHQFPNYSSELNVNALLLGDSALYLCASRGQLSGYGYTFGSGTRLTVV.

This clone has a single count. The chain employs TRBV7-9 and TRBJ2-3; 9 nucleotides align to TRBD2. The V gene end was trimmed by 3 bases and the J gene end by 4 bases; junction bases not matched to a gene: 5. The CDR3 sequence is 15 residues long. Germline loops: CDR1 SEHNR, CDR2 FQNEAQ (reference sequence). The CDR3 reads CASSFSGSSADTQYF. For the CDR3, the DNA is TGTGCCAGCAGCTTTAGCGGGAGCAGCGCAGATACGCAGTATTTT. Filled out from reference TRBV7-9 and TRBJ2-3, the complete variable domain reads DTGVSQNPRHKITKRGQNVTFRCDPISEHNRLYWYRQTLGQGPEFLTYFQNEAQLEKSRLLSDRFSAERPKGSFSTLEIQRTEQGDSAMYLCASSFSGSSADTQYFGPGTRLTVL.

CDR3 sequence: CASSSVTSGHGLTF. In DNA form, the CDR3 reads TGTGCCAGCAGCTCGGTGACATCAGGTCACGGCCTGACTTTC. The chain couples TRBV28 to TRBJ2-6; D gene unclear. The germline V gene has CDR1 MDHEN and CDR2 SYDVKM. V was clipped by 6 bases and J by 15 bases, with 21 bases between them. There are 14 residues in the CDR3.

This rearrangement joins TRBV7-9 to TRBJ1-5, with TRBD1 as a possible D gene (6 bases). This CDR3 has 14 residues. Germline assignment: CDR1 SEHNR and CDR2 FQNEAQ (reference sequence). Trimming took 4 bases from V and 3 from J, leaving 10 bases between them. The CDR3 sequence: CASSWGQNNQPQHF. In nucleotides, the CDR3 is TGTGCCAGCAGCTGGGGGCAGAACAATCAGCCCCAGCATTTT.

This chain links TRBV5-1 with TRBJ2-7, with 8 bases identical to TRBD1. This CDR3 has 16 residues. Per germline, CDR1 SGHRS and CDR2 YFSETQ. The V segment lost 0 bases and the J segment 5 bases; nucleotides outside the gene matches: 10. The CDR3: CASSLGRVRGRDEQYF. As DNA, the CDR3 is TGCGCCAGCAGCTTGGGTCGCGTCAGGGGGCGCGACGAGCAGTACTTC.

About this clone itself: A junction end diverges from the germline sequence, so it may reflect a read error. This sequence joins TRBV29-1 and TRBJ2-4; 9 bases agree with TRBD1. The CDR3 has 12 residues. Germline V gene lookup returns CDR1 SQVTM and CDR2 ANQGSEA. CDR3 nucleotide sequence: TGCAGCGTACAGGGGGCAGAAAACAGTCAGTACTTC. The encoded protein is CSVQGAENSQYF.

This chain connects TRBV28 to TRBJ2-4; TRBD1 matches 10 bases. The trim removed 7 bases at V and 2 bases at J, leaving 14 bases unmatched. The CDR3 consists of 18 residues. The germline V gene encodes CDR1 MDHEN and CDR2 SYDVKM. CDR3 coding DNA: TGTGCCAGCACCACTGTCCCGGGACAGGGGTTGTCCAAAAACATTCAGTACTTC. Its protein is CASTTVPGQGLSKNIQYF. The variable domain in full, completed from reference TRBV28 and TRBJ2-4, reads DVKVTQSSRYLVKRTGEKVFLECVQDMDHENMFWYRQDPGLGLRLIYFSYDVKMKEKGDIPEGYSVSREKKERFSLILESASTNQTSMYLCASTTVPGQGLSKNIQYFGAGTRLSVL.

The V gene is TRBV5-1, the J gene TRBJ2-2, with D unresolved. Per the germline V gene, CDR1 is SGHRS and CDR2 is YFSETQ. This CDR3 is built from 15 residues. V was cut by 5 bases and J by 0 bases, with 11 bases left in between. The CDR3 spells CASRGDNSNTGELFF. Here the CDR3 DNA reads TGCGCCAGCAGGGGCGACAACTCGAACACCGGGGAGCTGTTTTTT.

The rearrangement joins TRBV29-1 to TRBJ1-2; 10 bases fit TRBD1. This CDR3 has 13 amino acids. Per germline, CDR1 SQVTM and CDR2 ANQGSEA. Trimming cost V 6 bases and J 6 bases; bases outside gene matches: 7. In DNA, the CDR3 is TGCAGCGTCTCGACAGGGGGCAGCGATGGCTACACCTTC. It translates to CSVSTGGSDGYTF. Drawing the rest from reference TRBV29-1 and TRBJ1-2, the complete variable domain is SAVISQKPSRDICQRGTSLTIQCQVDSQVTMMFWYRQQPGQSLTLIATANQGSEATYESGFVIDKFPISRPNLTFSTLTVSNMSPEDSSIYLCSVSTGGSDGYTFGSGTRLTVV.